The clone carrying this T cell receptor (beta chain) was counted only a few times. Its antigen is still unknown. The data derive from a study of blood T cells in healthy people across ages. Study details: Capture via template switching afforded approximately one barcoded beta molecule per two T cells. Findings and limits, study-wide: Strong correlation existed between TCR beta diversity and naive T cell percentage. Getting older went along with TCR beta diversity per million T cells dropping roughly linearly.

The CDR3 runs to 16 residues. Germline V lookup: CDR1 MDHEN, CDR2 SYDVKM. Combining a sample-barcoded 5' primer with a J-beta primer mix, a second PCR ran for about 6 to 11 cycles. Sequencing of every sample gave 2.5 million or more CDR3-containing paired-end reads. TCRdb independently ran MiXCR on the 5' RACE reads; one entry per CDR3 protein. The table lists 850,000 to 1,000,000 distinct CDR3 sequences, around 54% of them singletons. The sample comprised blood. The TCR comes from a woman in her sixties or seventies in good health. The V call is TRBV28, the J call TRBJ2-4, with D tentatively TRBD2 (6 bases). The J call may be faulty, since TRBJ2-7 better matches the DNA end. Written as DNA, the CDR3 is TGTGCCAGCAGTTTTTTAATCGGAGGAGGGGCCTACGAGCAGTACTTC. Translation gives CASSFLIGGGAYEQYF.